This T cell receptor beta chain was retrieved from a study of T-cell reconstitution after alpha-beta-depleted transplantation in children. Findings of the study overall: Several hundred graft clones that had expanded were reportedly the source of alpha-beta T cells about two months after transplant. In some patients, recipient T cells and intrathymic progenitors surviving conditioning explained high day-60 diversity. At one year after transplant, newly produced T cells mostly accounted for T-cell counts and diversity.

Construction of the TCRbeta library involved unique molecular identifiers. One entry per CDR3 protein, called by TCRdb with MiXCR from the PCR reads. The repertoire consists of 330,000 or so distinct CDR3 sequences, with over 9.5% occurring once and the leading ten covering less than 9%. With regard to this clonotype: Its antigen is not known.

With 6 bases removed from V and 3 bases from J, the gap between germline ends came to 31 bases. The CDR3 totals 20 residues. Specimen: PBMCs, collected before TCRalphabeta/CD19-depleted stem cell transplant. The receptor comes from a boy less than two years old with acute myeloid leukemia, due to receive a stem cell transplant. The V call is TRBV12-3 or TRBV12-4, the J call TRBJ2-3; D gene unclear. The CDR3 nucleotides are TGTGCCAGCAGGGCTGGCCGTCTTGTCGTGTCGTACACAGATACAGATACGCAGTATTTT. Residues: CASRAGRLVVSYTDTDTQYF.